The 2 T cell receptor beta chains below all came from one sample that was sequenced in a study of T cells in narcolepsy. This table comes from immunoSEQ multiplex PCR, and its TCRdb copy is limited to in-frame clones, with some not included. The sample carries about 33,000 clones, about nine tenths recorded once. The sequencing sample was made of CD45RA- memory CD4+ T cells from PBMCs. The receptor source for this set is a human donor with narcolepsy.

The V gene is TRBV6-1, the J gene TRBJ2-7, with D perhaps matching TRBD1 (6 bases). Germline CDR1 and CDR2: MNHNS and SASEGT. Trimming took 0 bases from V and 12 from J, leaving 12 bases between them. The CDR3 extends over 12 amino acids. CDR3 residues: CASSEALQGLYF. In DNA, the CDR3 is TGTGCCAGCAGTGAAGCGCTACAGGGTCTGTACTTC.

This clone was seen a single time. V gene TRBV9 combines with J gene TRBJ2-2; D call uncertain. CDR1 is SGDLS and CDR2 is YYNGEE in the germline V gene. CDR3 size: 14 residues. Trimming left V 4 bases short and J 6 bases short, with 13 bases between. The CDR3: CASSSYGTAGELFF. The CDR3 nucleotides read TGTGCCAGCAGCTCCTACGGAACAGCCGGGGAGCTGTTTTTT.